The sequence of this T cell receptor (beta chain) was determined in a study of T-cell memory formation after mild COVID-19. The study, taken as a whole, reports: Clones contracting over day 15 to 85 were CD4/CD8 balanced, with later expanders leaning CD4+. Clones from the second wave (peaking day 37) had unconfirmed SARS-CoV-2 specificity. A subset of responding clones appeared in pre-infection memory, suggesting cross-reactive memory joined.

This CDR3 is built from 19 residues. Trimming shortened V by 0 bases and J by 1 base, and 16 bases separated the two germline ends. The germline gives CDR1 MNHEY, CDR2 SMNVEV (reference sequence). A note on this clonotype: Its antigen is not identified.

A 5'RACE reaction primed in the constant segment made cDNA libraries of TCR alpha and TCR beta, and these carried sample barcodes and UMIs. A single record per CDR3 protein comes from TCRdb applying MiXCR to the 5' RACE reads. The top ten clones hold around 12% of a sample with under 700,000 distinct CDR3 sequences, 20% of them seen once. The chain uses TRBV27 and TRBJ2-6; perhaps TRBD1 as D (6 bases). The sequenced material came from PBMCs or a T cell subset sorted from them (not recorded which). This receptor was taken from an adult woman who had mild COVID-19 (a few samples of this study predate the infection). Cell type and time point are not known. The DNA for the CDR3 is TGTGCCAGCAGTTTATCACAGGGATTTATAATGTCTGGGGCCAACGTCCTGACTTTC. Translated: CASSLSQGFIMSGANVLTF.